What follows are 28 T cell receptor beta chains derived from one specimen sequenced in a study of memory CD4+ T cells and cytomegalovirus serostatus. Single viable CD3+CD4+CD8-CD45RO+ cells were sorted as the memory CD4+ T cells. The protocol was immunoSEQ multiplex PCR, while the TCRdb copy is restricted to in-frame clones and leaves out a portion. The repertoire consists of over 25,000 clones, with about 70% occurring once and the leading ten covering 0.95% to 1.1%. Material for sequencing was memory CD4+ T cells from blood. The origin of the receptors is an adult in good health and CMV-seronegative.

Here the CDR3 DNA reads TGTGCCAGCAGGAGGGTGGGACAGGGTTCCGATACGCAGTATTTT. This codes for CASRRVGQGSDTQYF. The V and J genes are TRBV5-4 and TRBJ2-3; 9 nucleotides line up with TRBD1. The V gene's germline CDR1 is SGHNT and CDR2 YYREEE (reference sequence). CDR3 size: 15 residues. After removal of 5 bases from V and 6 bases from J, the junction contained 10 bases not matched to a gene.

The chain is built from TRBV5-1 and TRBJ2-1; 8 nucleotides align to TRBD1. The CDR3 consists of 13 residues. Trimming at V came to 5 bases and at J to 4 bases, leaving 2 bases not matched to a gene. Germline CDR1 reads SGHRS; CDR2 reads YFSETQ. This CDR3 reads CASRDREYNEQFF. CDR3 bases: TGCGCCAGCAGGGACAGGGAATACAATGAGCAGTTCTTC.

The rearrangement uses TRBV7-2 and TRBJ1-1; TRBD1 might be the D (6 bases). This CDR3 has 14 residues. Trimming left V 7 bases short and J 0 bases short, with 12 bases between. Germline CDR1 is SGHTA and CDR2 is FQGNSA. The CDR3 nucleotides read TGTGCCAGCATATGGGGGGGCCTGAACACTGAAGCTTTCTTT. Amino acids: CASIWGGLNTEAFF. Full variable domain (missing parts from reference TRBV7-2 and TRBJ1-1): GAGVSQSPSNKVTEKGKDVELRCDPISGHTALYWYRQSLGQGLEFLIYFQGNSAPDKSGLPSDRFSAERTGGSVSTLTIQRTQQEDSAVYLCASIWGGLNTEAFFGQGTRLTVV.

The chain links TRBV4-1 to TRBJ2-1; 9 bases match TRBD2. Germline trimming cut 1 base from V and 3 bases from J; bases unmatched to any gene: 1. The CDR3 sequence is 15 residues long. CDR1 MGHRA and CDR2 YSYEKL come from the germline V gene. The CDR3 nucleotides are TGCGCCAGCAGCCAAGGACTAGCGGACTACAATGAGCAGTTCTTC. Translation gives CASSQGLADYNEQFF.

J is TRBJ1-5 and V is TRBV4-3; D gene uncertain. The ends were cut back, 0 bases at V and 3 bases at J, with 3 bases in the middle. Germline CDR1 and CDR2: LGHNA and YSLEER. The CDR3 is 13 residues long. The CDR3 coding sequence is TGCGCCAGCAGCCAAGAGACCAATCAGCCCCAGCATTTT. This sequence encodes CASSQETNQPQHF.

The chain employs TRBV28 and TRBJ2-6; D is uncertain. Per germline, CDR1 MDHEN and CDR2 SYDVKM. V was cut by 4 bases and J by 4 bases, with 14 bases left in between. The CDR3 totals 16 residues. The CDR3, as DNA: TGTGCCAGCAGTTCTGGGGATCGACGAGGGGCCAACGTCCTGACTTTC. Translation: CASSSGDRRGANVLTF.

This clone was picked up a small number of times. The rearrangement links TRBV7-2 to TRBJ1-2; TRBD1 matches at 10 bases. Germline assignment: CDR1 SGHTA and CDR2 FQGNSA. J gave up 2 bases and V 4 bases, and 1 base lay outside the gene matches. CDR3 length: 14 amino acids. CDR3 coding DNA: TGTGCCAGCAGCTCGGGACAGGGGAACTATGGCTACACCTTC. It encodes CASSSGQGNYGYTF.

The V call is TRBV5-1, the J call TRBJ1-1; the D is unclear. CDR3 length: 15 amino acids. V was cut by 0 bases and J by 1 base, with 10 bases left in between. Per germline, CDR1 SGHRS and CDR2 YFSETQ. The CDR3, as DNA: TGCGCCAGCAGCTTGGGTCCGACGGGGAACACTGAAGCTTTCTTT. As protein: CASSLGPTGNTEAFF. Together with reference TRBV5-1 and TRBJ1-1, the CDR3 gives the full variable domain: KAGVTQTPRYLIKTRGQQVTLSCSPISGHRSVSWYQQTPGQGLQFLFEYFSETQRNKGNFPGRFSGRQFSNSRSEMNVSTLELGDSALYLCASSLGPTGNTEAFFGQGTRLTVV.

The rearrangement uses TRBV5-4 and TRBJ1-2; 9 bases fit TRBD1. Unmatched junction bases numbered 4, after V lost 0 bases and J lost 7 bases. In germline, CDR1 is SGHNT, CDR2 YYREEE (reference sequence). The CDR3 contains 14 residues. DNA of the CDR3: TGTGCCAGCAGCTTGGTACAGGGGGCGACTGGCTACACCTTC. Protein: CASSLVQGATGYTF.

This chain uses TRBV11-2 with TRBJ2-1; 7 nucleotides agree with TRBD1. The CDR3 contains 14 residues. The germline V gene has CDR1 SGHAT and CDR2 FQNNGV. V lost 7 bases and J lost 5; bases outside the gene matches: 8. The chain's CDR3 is CASTHRDSDNEQFF. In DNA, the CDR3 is TGTGCCAGCACTCACCGGGACAGTGACAATGAGCAGTTCTTC.

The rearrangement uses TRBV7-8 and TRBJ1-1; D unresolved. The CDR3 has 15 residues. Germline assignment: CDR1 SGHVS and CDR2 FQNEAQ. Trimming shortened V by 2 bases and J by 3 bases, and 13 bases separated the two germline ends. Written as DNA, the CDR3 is TGTGCCAGCAGCTTAACCTGGGGAAAGTACACTGAAGCTTTCTTT. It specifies CASSLTWGKYTEAFF.

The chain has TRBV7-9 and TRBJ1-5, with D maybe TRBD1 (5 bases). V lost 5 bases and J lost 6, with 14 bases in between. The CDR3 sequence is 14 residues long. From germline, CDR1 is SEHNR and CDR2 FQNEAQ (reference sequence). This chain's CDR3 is CASSRGGPAQPQHF. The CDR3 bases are TGTGCCAGCAGCCGCGGGGGACCCGCTCAGCCCCAGCATTTT.

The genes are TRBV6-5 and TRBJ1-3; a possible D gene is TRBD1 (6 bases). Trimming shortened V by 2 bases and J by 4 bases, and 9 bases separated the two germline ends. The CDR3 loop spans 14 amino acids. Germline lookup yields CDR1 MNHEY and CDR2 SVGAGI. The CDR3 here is CASSYERGGNTIYF. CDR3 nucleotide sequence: TGTGCCAGCAGTTACGAGAGGGGGGGAAACACCATATATTTT.

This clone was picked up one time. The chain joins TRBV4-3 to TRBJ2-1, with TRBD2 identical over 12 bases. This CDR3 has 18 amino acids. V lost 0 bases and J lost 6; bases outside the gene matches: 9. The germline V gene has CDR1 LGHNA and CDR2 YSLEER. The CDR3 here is CASSQDPPGLAGLNEQFF. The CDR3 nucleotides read TGCGCCAGCAGCCAAGATCCCCCGGGACTAGCGGGCCTCAATGAGCAGTTCTTC.

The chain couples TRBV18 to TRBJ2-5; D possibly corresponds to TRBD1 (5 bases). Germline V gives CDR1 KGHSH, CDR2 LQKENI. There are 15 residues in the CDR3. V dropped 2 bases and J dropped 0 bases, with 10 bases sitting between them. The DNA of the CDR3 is TGTGCCAGCTCACCAATGGCAGGGTACCAAGAGACCCAGTACTTC. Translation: CASSPMAGYQETQYF.

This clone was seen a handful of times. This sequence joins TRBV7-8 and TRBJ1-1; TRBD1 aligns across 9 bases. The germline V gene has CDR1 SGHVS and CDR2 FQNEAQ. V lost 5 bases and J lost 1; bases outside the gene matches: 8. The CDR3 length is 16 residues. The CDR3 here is CASSAYRGPTNTEAFF. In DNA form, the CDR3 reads TGTGCCAGCAGCGCTTACAGGGGGCCGACGAACACTGAAGCTTTCTTT.

CDR3 sequence: CASSSAQETQYF. CDR3 coding DNA: TGTGCCAGCAGTTCGGCACAAGAGACCCAGTACTTC. J is TRBJ2-5 and V is TRBV28; no firm D call. This CDR3 has 12 amino acids. Trimming shortened V by 4 bases and J by 2 bases, and 5 bases separated the two germline ends. In germline, CDR1 is MDHEN, CDR2 SYDVKM.

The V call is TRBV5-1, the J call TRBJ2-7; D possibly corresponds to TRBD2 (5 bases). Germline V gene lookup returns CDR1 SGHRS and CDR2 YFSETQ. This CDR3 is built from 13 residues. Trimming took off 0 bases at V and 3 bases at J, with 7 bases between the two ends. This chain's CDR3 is CASSLAGNYEQYF. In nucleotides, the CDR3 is TGCGCCAGCAGCTTGGCGGGGAACTACGAGCAGTACTTC. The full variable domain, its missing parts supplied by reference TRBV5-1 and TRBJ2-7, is KAGVTQTPRYLIKTRGQQVTLSCSPISGHRSVSWYQQTPGQGLQFLFEYFSETQRNKGNFPGRFSGRQFSNSRSEMNVSTLELGDSALYLCASSLAGNYEQYFGPGTRLTVT.

The CDR3: CASSDSGLAGGNEQFF. CDR3 nucleotides: TGTGCCAGCAGCGACTCCGGACTAGCGGGAGGCAATGAGCAGTTCTTC. The genes are TRBV2 and TRBJ2-1, with TRBD2 matching 14 bases. Unmatched junction bases numbered 7, after V lost 6 bases and J lost 6 bases. The CDR3 runs to 16 residues. Per germline, CDR1 SNHLY and CDR2 FYNNEI.

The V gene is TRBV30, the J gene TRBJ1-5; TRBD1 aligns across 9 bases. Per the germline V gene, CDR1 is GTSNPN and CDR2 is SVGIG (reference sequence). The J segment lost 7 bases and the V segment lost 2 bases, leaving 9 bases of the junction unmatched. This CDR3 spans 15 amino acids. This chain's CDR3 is CAWSTGQGRGQPQHF. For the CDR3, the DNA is TGTGCCTGGAGTACCGGACAGGGGAGGGGACAGCCCCAGCATTTT.

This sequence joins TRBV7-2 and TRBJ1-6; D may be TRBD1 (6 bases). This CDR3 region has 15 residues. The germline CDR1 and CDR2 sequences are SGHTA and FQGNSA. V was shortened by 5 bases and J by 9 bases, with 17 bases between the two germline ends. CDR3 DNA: TGTGCCAGCAGCGGCCAGGGGACTCGAGTTTCACCCCTCCACTTT. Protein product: CASSGQGTRVSPLHF. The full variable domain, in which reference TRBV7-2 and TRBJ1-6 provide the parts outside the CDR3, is GAGVSQSPSNKVTEKGKDVELRCDPISGHTALYWYRQSLGQGLEFLIYFQGNSAPDKSGLPSDRFSAERTGGSVSTLTIQRTQQEDSAVYLCASSGQGTRVSPLHFGNGTRLTVT.

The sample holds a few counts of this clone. The CDR3 DNA sequence: TGTGCCAGTACCCGGACTAGGTACTCTGGAAACACCATATATTTT. Translating gives CASTRTRYSGNTIYF. V and J are TRBV19 and TRBJ1-3; D is uncertain. The V end was cut by 7 bases, the J end by 0 bases, with 13 bases between. This CDR3 is built from 15 residues. Germline CDR1 is LNHDA and CDR2 is SQIVND (reference sequence).

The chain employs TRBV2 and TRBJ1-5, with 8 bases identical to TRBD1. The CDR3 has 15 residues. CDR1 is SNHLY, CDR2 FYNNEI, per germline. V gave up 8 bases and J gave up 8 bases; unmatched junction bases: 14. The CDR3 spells CASCGIGQGPKPQHF. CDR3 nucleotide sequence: TGTGCCAGCTGCGGAATAGGACAGGGCCCCAAGCCCCAGCATTTT.

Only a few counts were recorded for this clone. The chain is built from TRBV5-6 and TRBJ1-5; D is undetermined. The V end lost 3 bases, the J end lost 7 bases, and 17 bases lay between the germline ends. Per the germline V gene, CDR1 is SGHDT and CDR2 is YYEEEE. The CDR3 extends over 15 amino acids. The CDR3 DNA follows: TGTGCCAGCAGCTATCTCGGGGAGGAAACACAGCCCCAGCATTTT. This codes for CASSYLGEETQPQHF.

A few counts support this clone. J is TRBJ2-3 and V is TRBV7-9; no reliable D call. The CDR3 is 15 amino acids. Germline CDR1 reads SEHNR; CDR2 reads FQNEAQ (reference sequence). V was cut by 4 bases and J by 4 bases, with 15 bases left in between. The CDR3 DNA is TGTGCCAGCAGCTCCAGGTTAGAAGGATCAGATACGCAGTATTTT. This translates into CASSSRLEGSDTQYF.

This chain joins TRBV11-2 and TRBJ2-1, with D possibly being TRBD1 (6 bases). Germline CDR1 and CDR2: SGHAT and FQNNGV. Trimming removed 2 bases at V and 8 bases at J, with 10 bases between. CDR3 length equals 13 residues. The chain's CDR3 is CASSLNRVHEQFF. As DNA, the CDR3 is TGTGCCAGCAGCTTAAACAGGGTCCATGAGCAGTTCTTC.

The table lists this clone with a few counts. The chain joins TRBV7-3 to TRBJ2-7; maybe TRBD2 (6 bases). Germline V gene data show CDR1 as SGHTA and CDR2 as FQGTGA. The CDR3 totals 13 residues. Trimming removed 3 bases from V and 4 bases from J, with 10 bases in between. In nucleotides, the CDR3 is TGTGCCAGCAGCTTCAACGGGGGATACGAGCAGTACTTC. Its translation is CASSFNGGYEQYF.

The CDR3 coding sequence is TGTGCCAGCAGCTTAACGACTAGCGGGGGGGCCAGTGTAGATACGCAGTATTTT. Translation: CASSLTTSGGASVDTQYF. The rearrangement uses TRBV7-2 and TRBJ2-3; 14 bases fit TRBD2. Germline V gene lookup returns CDR1 SGHTA and CDR2 FQGNSA. The CDR3 spans 18 residues. With V trimmed by 2 bases and J by 5 bases, 9 bases remained unmatched.